Here is one TCR beta chain with its context. Germline-derived CDR1 and CDR2 are MNHEY and SVGAGI. Trimming pared 4 bases from V and 1 base from J, leaving 11 bases between. This CDR3 is built from 14 residues. Profiling relied on immunoSEQ multiplex PCR, and the TCRdb table lists in-frame clones only, not all of them. The data show about 140,000 clones, 90% to 95% seen once. The data were taken from a study of control samples from healthy donors and cancer patients. The sequence came from a man aged 40-50 years in good health. The specimen was blood. The rearrangement joins TRBV6-5 to TRBJ2-7, with D possibly TRBD1 on 6 matching bases. The CDR3 nucleotides are TGTGCCAGCAGTTCCGGGGACAAGTCCTACGAGCAGTACTTC. Its translation is CASSSGDKSYEQYF.